The clone carrying this T cell receptor (beta chain) was recorded a few times. Its antigen remains unknown. Germline values: CDR1 SQVTM, CDR2 ANQGSEA. V gave up 2 bases and J gave up 8 bases; unmatched junction bases: 4. This CDR3 spans 12 amino acids. This sample stems from a study of CD8 T cells in ankylosing spondylitis. General study results and limits: A TCR beta motif of fewer than 10 highly homologous variants seemed to mark ankylosing spondylitis blood. Clones that were linked to disease were CD8+ and were relatively rare in peripheral blood. A number of the motif variants had already been described in reactive arthritis synovial fluid and blood. Disease-associated clones were reportedly significantly overrepresented in matched ankylosing spondylitis synovial fluid.

Library preparation for TCR beta used quantitative 5'-RACE with molecular barcodes. TCRdb used MiXCR to reprocess the 5' RACE reads, holding one entry per CDR3 protein. The sample carries about 440,000 distinct CDR3 sequences, about 15% recorded once. What was sequenced was blood, either unsorted or a sorted T cell fraction (not recorded which). The TCR comes from a male donor with ankylosing spondylitis. The J gene is TRBJ1-2, the V gene TRBV29-1; 8 nucleotides align to TRBD1. The CDR3: CSVEMDRVGYTF. DNA for the CDR3: TGCAGCGTTGAAATGGACAGGGTAGGCTACACCTTC.